A single sample gave rise to the 30 T cell receptor beta chains below, sequenced in a study of T cells in Graves' hyperthyroidism and ophthalmopathy. The source material, RNA transcripts, was used to amplify TCR beta CDR3 regions. The HTBI primer set drove a first-round RT-PCR of the TCR CDR3. TCRdb re-called the multiplex PCR reads through MiXCR, storing one row per CDR3 protein. The sample includes about 420,000 distinct CDR3 sequences, roughly 15% seen only once; the top ten take 5.3%. Sequences were obtained from blood. These receptors originate from a woman between 18 and 30 years old with Graves' hyperthyroidism.

This clonotype showed up many times. The rearrangement joins TRBV2 to TRBJ1-5, with 7 bases aligning to TRBD1. The CDR3 length is 14 residues. Per germline, CDR1 SNHLY and CDR2 FYNNEI. The ends lost 3 bases at V and 3 bases at J; junction bases unmatched: 2. CDR3 region: CASSEGTVNQPQHF. Written as DNA, the CDR3 is TGTGCCAGCAGTGAGGGGACAGTCAATCAGCCCCAGCATTTT. Using reference TRBV2 and TRBJ1-5 for the parts outside the CDR3, the full variable domain is EPEVTQTPSHQVTQMGQEVILRCVPISNHLYFYWYRQILGQKVEFLVSFYNNEISEKSEIFDDQFSVERPDGSNFTLKIRSTKLEDSAMYFCASSEGTVNQPQHFGDGTRLSIL.

DNA of the CDR3: TGCAGCGTTATATCTTTTCGGGGAGCAGACTACGAGCAGTACTTC. It translates to CSVISFRGADYEQYF. The V and J genes are TRBV29-1 and TRBJ2-7; a weak D match, TRBD2 (5 bases). The CDR3 has 15 amino acids. Germline lookup yields CDR1 SQVTM and CDR2 ANQGSEA. V shed 5 bases and J shed 3 bases, with 20 bases lying between them.

In this sample, this clonotype turned up a few times. The chain recombines TRBV4-3 with TRBJ2-5; maybe TRBD2 (6 bases). Trimming removed 3 bases from V and 5 bases from J, with 16 bases in between. Germline values: CDR1 LGHNA, CDR2 YSLEER. This CDR3 contains 15 residues. In DNA, the CDR3 is TGCGCCAGCAGCCAGGGGCGGGGCCTGAAGGAGACCCAGTACTTC. Protein product: CASSQGRGLKETQYF.

Note on this clonotype: Just one base apart from a much larger clone, this may be a read error. This chain links TRBV28 with TRBJ2-1; D gene uncertain. CDR3 length: 14 residues. CDR1 is MDHEN, CDR2 SYDVKM, per germline. Written as DNA, the CDR3 is TGTGTCAGCAGTCAAGAGTTTAACTACAATGAGCAGTTCTTC. As protein: CVSSQEFNYNEQFF.

The genes are TRBV6-2 or TRBV6-3 and TRBJ2-1, with 7 bases identical to TRBD1. Germline CDR1 reads MNHEY; CDR2 reads SVGEGT. This CDR3 has 15 amino acids. V shed 6 bases and J 10 bases; nucleotides not matched to a gene: 15. CDR3 sequence reads: CASRRQGTLLKEQFF. The DNA of the CDR3 is TGTGCCAGCAGGAGACAGGGAACCCTTCTAAAAGAGCAGTTCTTC.

This clonotype was found many times. The chain recombines TRBV2 with TRBJ1-6, with D uncertain. Germline-derived CDR1 and CDR2 are SNHLY and FYNNEI. V shed 6 bases and J shed 9 bases, with 15 bases lying between them. This CDR3 spans 14 amino acids. The CDR3 loop is CASREGIGSSPLHF. Written as DNA, the CDR3 is TGTGCCAGCAGAGAGGGTATCGGGAGTTCACCCCTCCACTTT.

This clonotype was counted many times. The gene calls are TRBV27 and TRBJ1-6; the match to TRBD1 covers 7 bases. Germline trimming cut 0 bases from V and 7 bases from J; bases unmatched to any gene: 12. Germline CDR1 is MNHEY and CDR2 is SMNVEV (reference sequence). The CDR3 spans 18 residues. This CDR3 reads CASSLSVWDRRRNSPLHF. The CDR3, as DNA: TGTGCCAGCAGTTTATCTGTTTGGGACAGAAGACGGAATTCACCCCTCCACTTT.

This clonotype was found a few times. The chain joins TRBV28 to TRBJ2-7; either TRBD1 or TRBD2 may fit D (6 bases each). The CDR3 extends over 16 amino acids. Deletions cut 3 bases from V and 2 bases from J, with 17 bases between. Germline CDR1 is MDHEN and CDR2 is SYDVKM. CDR3 bases: TGTGCCAGCAGTTTGGGGGGTGGGCAGGGGCCCTACGAGCAGTACTTC. This sequence encodes CASSLGGGQGPYEQYF.

A word on this clonotype: A read error is possible here, since a much larger clone lies one base away. The chain's CDR3 is CSASMGSTSYGQYF. CDR3 nucleotide sequence: TGCAGTGCTAGCATGGGGTCCACCTCCTACGGGCAGTACTTC. The rearrangement joins TRBV20-1 to TRBJ2-7; D uncertain. In germline, CDR1 is DFQATT, CDR2 SNEGSKA (reference sequence). The CDR3 consists of 14 residues.

This clonotype occurred many times. The chain joins TRBV2 to TRBJ2-7; 9 bases fit TRBD1. V lost 5 bases, J lost 1 base, and 6 bases stayed unmatched. The CDR3 is 15 amino acids. Germline V gene lookup returns CDR1 SNHLY and CDR2 FYNNEI. The CDR3 sequence: CASSHTGTGSYEQYF. In nucleotides, the CDR3 is TGTGCCAGCAGTCATACCGGGACAGGGTCCTACGAGCAGTACTTC.

In its sample, this clonotype was seen many times. The chain uses TRBV20-1 and TRBJ2-5, with a possible D match to TRBD2 (7 bases). V lost 6 bases and J 5 bases, leaving 22 bases between the germline ends. Germline CDR1 reads DFQATT; CDR2 reads SNEGSKA (reference sequence). The CDR3 length is 15 residues. The CDR3 nucleotides read TGCAGTGCAGACGGAAGGGGGGGGGAAGAGGAGACCCAGTACTTC. Amino acids: CSADGRGGEEETQYF.

This clonotype has ten or more counts. The genes are TRBV6-4 and TRBJ1-1; TRBD1 matches 7 bases. The CDR3 has 14 amino acids. The germline V gene has CDR1 MRHNA and CDR2 SNTAGT. Germline trimming cut 2 bases from V and 2 bases from J; bases unmatched to any gene: 2. The CDR3 sequence: CASSDGTENTEAFF. In DNA, the CDR3 is TGTGCCAGCAGTGACGGGACAGAAAACACTGAAGCTTTCTTT.

About this clonotype: Given a much more abundant clone one base away, this may be a read error. DNA of the CDR3: TGTGCCAGCACAACGGGGGACAGCACAGATACGCAGTATTTT. Translated, it gives CASTTGDSTDTQYF. This chain connects TRBV6-1 to TRBJ2-3; possible D gene TRBD2, 6 bases. This CDR3 spans 14 amino acids. Germline V gene sequence: CDR1 MNHNS, CDR2 SASEGT. The ends were cut back, 7 bases at V and 0 bases at J, with 11 bases in the middle.

The sample holds many counts of this clonotype. The chain employs TRBV28 and TRBJ2-7; D is undetermined. V was clipped by 3 bases and J by 4 bases, with 7 bases between them. The germline V gene encodes CDR1 MDHEN and CDR2 SYDVKM. The CDR3 is 12 amino acids. The CDR3 coding sequence is TGTGCCAGCAGTTTGTCTAAGTACGAGCAGTACTTC. Amino acids: CASSLSKYEQYF.

The chain has TRBV7-9 and TRBJ2-1; D uncertain. V shed 5 bases and J shed 2 bases, with 13 bases lying between them. Germline CDR1 SEHNR, CDR2 FQNEAQ (reference sequence). This CDR3 comprises 15 residues. DNA for the CDR3: TGTGCCAGCAGCCCCGCGAGGCGGACCTACAATGAGCAGTTCTTC. Translation gives CASSPARRTYNEQFF.

This clonotype was observed a handful of times. V usage is TRBV7-3 and J usage is TRBJ2-1, with D possibly being TRBD1 (5 bases). From germline, CDR1 is SGHTA and CDR2 FQGTGA. The CDR3 extends over 15 amino acids. The V end was cut by 5 bases, the J end by 2 bases, with 13 bases between. In DNA form, the CDR3 reads TGTGCCAGCAGCCCTGGGGCAGGTACCTACAATGAGCAGTTCTTC. Translation gives CASSPGAGTYNEQFF.

This clonotype was counted many times. This chain joins TRBV2 and TRBJ2-1, with 8 bases identical to TRBD1. This CDR3 spans 13 amino acids. Unmatched junction bases numbered 5, after V lost 6 bases and J lost 7 bases. Germline CDR1 SNHLY, CDR2 FYNNEI. CDR3 protein: CASSPDRGNEQFF. CDR3 bases: TGTGCCAGCAGCCCCGACAGGGGTAATGAGCAGTTCTTC.

This clonotype was seen repeatedly, ten times or more. V is TRBV10-3 and J is TRBJ2-1, with D tentatively TRBD1 (6 bases). CDR1 is ENHRY and CDR2 is SYGVKD in the germline V gene. The CDR3 covers 13 residues. Trimming left V 8 bases short and J 5 bases short, with 13 bases between. The CDR3 nucleotides are TGTGCCATCGACGCAGGGGTGAACAATGAGCAGTTCTTC. Translating it yields CAIDAGVNNEQFF.

This clonotype was detected only a few times. CDR3 residues: CASSREEPEQYF. CDR3 in DNA: TGTGCCAGCAGCCGGGAAGAACCCGAGCAGTACTTC. The V and J genes are TRBV11-2 and TRBJ2-7; possibly TRBD2 for D (5 bases). CDR3 size: 12 residues. The V gene lost 5 bases and the J gene lost 6 bases, with 11 bases spanning the gap. The germline V gene encodes CDR1 SGHAT and CDR2 FQNNGV.

This clonotype showed up many times. The V call is TRBV2, the J call TRBJ1-1, with a weak D call TRBD1 (5 bases). Germline CDR1 and CDR2: SNHLY and FYNNEI. With 6 bases removed from V and 1 base from J, the gap between germline ends came to 9 bases. CDR3 length equals 13 residues. The CDR3 sequence: CASREGPNTEAFF. The CDR3 coding sequence is TGTGCCAGCAGGGAGGGGCCGAACACTGAAGCTTTCTTT.

The rearrangement joins TRBV12-3 or TRBV12-4 to TRBJ1-2, with D maybe TRBD1 (6 bases). This CDR3 has 16 amino acids. The germline V and J ends were trimmed by 3 bases and 4 bases, with 18 bases remaining between them. CDR3 coding DNA: TGTGCCAGCAGTTTTACCCCCAACAGGGTCGGCTATGGCTACACCTTC. It encodes CASSFTPNRVGYGYTF.

The genes are TRBV18 and TRBJ2-7; the D gene is possibly TRBD1 (6 bases). Germline CDR1 KGHSH, CDR2 LQKENI. V dropped 3 bases and J dropped 3 bases, with 9 bases sitting between them. CDR3 length: 13 residues. CDR3 in amino acids: CASSPQGNYEQYF. The DNA for the CDR3 is TGTGCCAGCTCACCCCAGGGGAACTACGAGCAGTACTTC.

This clonotype was picked up many times. This chain joins TRBV5-5 and TRBJ1-1, with TRBD1 identical over 9 bases. Germline lookup yields CDR1 SGHKS and CDR2 YYEKEE (reference sequence). The V gene end was trimmed by 0 bases and the J gene end by 1 base; junction bases not matched to a gene: 1. CDR3 size: 15 residues. The CDR3 protein is CASSLGTGENTEAFF. The DNA of the CDR3 is TGTGCCAGCAGCTTGGGGACAGGGGAGAACACTGAAGCTTTCTTT. Looking up the rest from reference TRBV5-5 and TRBJ1-1 gives the full variable domain: DAGVTQSPTHLIKTRGQQVTLRCSPISGHKSVSWYQQVLGQGPQFIFQYYEKEERGRGNFPDRFSARQFPNYSSELNVNALLLGDSALYLCASSLGTGENTEAFFGQGTRLTVV.

This chain links TRBV9 with TRBJ1-3, with no clear D. CDR3 length: 12 residues. V was shortened by 6 bases and J by 0 bases, with 4 bases between the two germline ends. Germline CDR1 SGDLS, CDR2 YYNGEE. The CDR3 coding sequence is TGTGCCAGCATGCGCTCTGGAAACACCATATATTTT. Its translation is CASMRSGNTIYF.

This clonotype has a count of ten or more. The chain employs TRBV28 and TRBJ2-6; D ambiguous. The CDR3 has 15 amino acids. CDR1 and CDR2 from the germline V gene are MDHEN and SYDVKM. Trimming shortened V by 0 bases and J by 0 bases, and 3 bases separated the two germline ends. The CDR3 protein is CASSLWSSGANVLTF. The CDR3 DNA sequence: TGTGCCAGCAGTTTATGGAGCTCTGGGGCCAACGTCCTGACTTTC.

The V and J genes are TRBV30 and TRBJ1-1; 8 nucleotides line up with TRBD1. Germline CDR1 is GTSNPN and CDR2 is SVGIG (reference sequence). The CDR3 is 13 amino acids. V shed 5 bases, J shed 6 bases, and the junction held 8 bases outside the gene matches. The CDR3 protein is CAWYATGEAEAFF. In nucleotides, the CDR3 is TGTGCCTGGTACGCGACAGGGGAGGCTGAAGCTTTCTTT. The complete variable domain, with remaining parts taken from reference TRBV30 and TRBJ1-1, reads SQTIHQWPATLVQPVGSPLSLECTVEGTSNPNLYWYRQAAGRGLQLLFYSVGIGQISSEVPQNLSASRPQDRQFILSSKKLLLSDSGFYLCAWYATGEAEAFFGQGTRLTVV.

In its sample, this clonotype was seen a few times. CDR3 sequence: CASSLVGSTNEKLFF. Written as DNA, the CDR3 is TGCGCCAGCAGCTTGGTAGGGTCAACTAATGAAAAACTGTTTTTT. The rearrangement uses TRBV5-1 and TRBJ1-4; unclear D gene. V was clipped by 0 bases and J by 0 bases, with 6 bases between them. Germline V gene sequence: CDR1 SGHRS, CDR2 YFSETQ. This CDR3 spans 15 amino acids.

This clonotype was counted at least ten times. The chain couples TRBV12-3 or TRBV12-4 to TRBJ1-4; unclear D gene. This CDR3 is built from 11 residues. Trimming stripped 3 bases from V and 4 bases from J, with 0 bases between. CDR3 residues: CASSFNEKLFF. CDR3 sequence (DNA): TGTGCCAGCAGTTTTAATGAAAAACTGTTTTTT.

This sequence joins TRBV3-1 and TRBJ1-1; D unclear. This CDR3 is 15 amino acids long. V lost 4 bases, J lost 6 bases, and 18 bases lay in between. CDR1 is LGHDT, CDR2 YNNKEL, per germline (reference sequence). The CDR3 sequence is CASSLRGLVAPEAFF. CDR3 bases: TGTGCCAGCAGCCTCCGAGGCCTCGTTGCGCCTGAAGCTTTCTTT.

V and J are TRBV19 and TRBJ1-1; D call uncertain. The V end lost 3 bases, the J end lost 0 bases, and 14 bases lay between the germline ends. In germline, CDR1 is LNHDA, CDR2 SQIVND (reference sequence). The CDR3 totals 16 residues. This CDR3 reads CASSIGEGGMNTEAFF. CDR3 coding DNA: TGTGCCAGTAGTATCGGTGAGGGCGGAATGAACACTGAAGCTTTCTTT.